These T cell receptor beta chains were read from a single sample in a study of CD8 T cells in ankylosing spondylitis. TCRdb reprocessed the 5' RACE reads via MiXCR and lists one record per CDR3 protein. Altogether hundreds of thousands of distinct CDR3 sequences are present, approximately 17% being singletons, with the ten largest covering over 0.9%. The sequencing sample was made of blood, either unsorted or a sorted T cell fraction (not recorded which). The receptors here all came from a male donor with ankylosing spondylitis. The CDR3 runs from the conserved cysteine through the conserved F or W. Fields, in order: J gene, D gene, clone size, V gene, CDR3 protein, CDR3 DNA. A D gene is named only where the DNA matches it firmly. Size values are once, few and many counts, or a class for expanded clones, and some rows have none.

TRBJ1-5,TRBD1,-,TRBV3-1,CASSQGTVTNQPQHF,TGTGCCAGCAGCCAGGGGACAGTTACTAATCAGCCCCAGCATTTT
TRBJ2-1,-,many,TRBV7-3,CASSLSGGEQFF,TGTGCCAGCAGCTTGTCGGGCGGTGAGCAGTTCTTC
TRBJ2-1,-,-,TRBV18,CASSPQRGRNEQFF,TGTGCCAGCTCACCCCAGAGGGGAAGAAATGAGCAGTTCTTC
TRBJ1-2,-,few,TRBV14,CASSDWDYGYTF,TGTGCCAGCAGCGACTGGGACTATGGCTACACCTTC
TRBJ2-1,TRBD2,-,TRBV19,CASSIDLYGRGSYNEQFF,TGTGCCAGTAGTATAGATCTGTACGGGAGGGGCTCCTACAATGAGCAGTTCTTC
TRBJ2-1,TRBD2,-,TRBV5-6,CASSFRAGGRDEFF,TGTGCCAGCAGCTTTCGAGCGGGGGGCCGAGATGAGTTCTTC
TRBJ2-2,TRBD1,-,TRBV5-6,CASSSIQGPAGELFF,TGTGCCAGCAGCTCAATACAGGGGCCCGCCGGGGAGCTGTTTTTT
TRBJ1-6,-,few,TRBV10-2,CASSEYPVSPLHF,TGCGCCAGCAGTGAGTACCCGGTGTCACCCCTCCACTTT
TRBJ1-6,-,-,TRBV6-1,CASHSRQGGPNSPLHF,TGTGCCAGCCATAGCAGGCAGGGCGGGCCTAATTCACCCCTCCACTTT
TRBJ2-2,TRBD2,-,TRBV27,CASSLRPSGSIGELFF,TGTGCCAGCAGTTTAAGGCCTAGCGGGAGTATCGGGGAGCTGTTTTTT
TRBJ1-1,TRBD1,-,TRBV20-1,CSAREGQHRTEAFF,TGCAGTGCTAGAGAGGGACAGCACCGCACTGAAGCTTTCTTT
TRBJ1-3,-,-,TRBV7-9,CASSRRGAGSGNTIYF,TGTGCCAGCAGCCGCCGGGGGGCCGGATCAGGAAACACCATATATTTT
TRBJ2-7,-,-,TRBV4-1,CASSQADISYEQYF,TGCGCCAGCAGCCAAGCGGACATCTCCTACGAGCAGTACTTC
TRBJ2-1,-,-,TRBV14,CASSLPRESYNEQFF,TGTGCCAGCAGCTTACCCAGGGAAAGCTACAATGAGCAGTTCTTC
TRBJ2-2,-,few,TRBV24-1,CATSDPVRSGELFF,TGTGCCACCAGTGATCCCGTGCGCTCCGGGGAGCTGTTTTTT
TRBJ2-1,TRBD2,few,TRBV2,CASWEATSGTQPEQFF,TGTGCCAGCTGGGAGGCAACTAGCGGTACGCAGCCGGAGCAGTTCTTC
TRBJ2-7,-,few,TRBV12-5,CASGPRGASYEQYF,TGTGCTAGTGGCCCGAGAGGGGCCTCCTACGAGCAGTACTTC
TRBJ2-7,-,-,TRBV20-1,CSARAWRGRGYEQYF,TGCAGTGCTAGAGCCTGGAGGGGGCGCGGTTACGAGCAGTACTTC
TRBJ1-3,TRBD1,-,TRBV4-1,CASAPTGTGNTIYF,TGCGCCAGCGCCCCGACAGGGACTGGAAACACCATATATTTT
TRBJ1-5,-,-,TRBV12-3/TRBV12-4,CASSLRGNKPQHF,TGTGCCAGCAGTTTGCGTGGGAATAAGCCCCAGCATTTT
TRBJ2-7,-,-,TRBV6-2/TRBV6-3,CASSSSARSEQYF,TGTGCCAGCAGCTCCTCGGCTAGAAGTGAGCAGTACTTC
TRBJ2-7,TRBD1,few,TRBV10-3,CAIRKDREYEQYF,TGTGCCATCCGTAAAGACAGGGAGTACGAGCAGTACTTC
TRBJ2-7,TRBD1,-,TRBV5-1,CASSPGQATYEQYF,TGCGCCAGCAGCCCCGGACAGGCAACCTACGAGCAGTACTTC
TRBJ2-7,-,many,TRBV27,CASRDSDSKDYEQYF,TGTGCCAGCAGGGACAGTGACTCCAAGGACTACGAGCAGTACTTC